This T cell receptor beta chain appears in the sequencing data of a study of cytomegalovirus exposure and HLA in healthy donors. Note on this clone: Its antigen remains unknown.

PCR used 60 Vbeta primers and 13 Jbeta primers. Some clones are missing from TCRdb's copy, which holds only in-frame ones; the method was immunoSEQ multiplex PCR. The sample includes roughly 200,000 clones, roughly 85% of them seen just once. V lost 5 bases and J lost 4, with 14 bases in between. Germline-derived CDR1 and CDR2 are SGHVS and FQNEAQ. The CDR3 covers 15 residues. Study outcomes and limitations: In a later analysis, the majority of CMV-associated beta chains seemingly showed HLA restriction.

Sequencing input: PBMCs. The receptor comes from a woman between 25 and 40 years old in good health and CMV-seropositive. V usage is TRBV7-8 and J usage is TRBJ2-2; D is perhaps TRBD1 (6 bases). The CDR3 spells CASSLRQVLTGELFF. The CDR3 DNA reads TGTGCCAGCAGCCTTAGACAGGTCCTCACCGGGGAGCTGTTTTTT. Full variable domain (remainder filled in from reference TRBV7-8 and TRBJ2-2): GAGVSQSPRYKVAKRGQDVALRCDPISGHVSLFWYQQALGQGPEFLTYFQNEAQLDKSGLPSDRFFAERPEGSVSTLKIQRTQQEDSAVYLCASSLRQVLTGELFFGEGSRLTVL.